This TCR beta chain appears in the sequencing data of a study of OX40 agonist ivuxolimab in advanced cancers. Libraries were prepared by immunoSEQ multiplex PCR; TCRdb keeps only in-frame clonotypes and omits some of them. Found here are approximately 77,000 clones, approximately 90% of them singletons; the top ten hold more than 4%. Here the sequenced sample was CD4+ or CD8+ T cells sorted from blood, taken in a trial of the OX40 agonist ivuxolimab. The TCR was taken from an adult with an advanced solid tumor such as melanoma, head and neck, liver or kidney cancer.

The DNA of the CDR3 is TGTGCCAGCTCACCCGACAGGCTCTATGGCTACACCTTC. As protein: CASSPDRLYGYTF. This rearrangement joins TRBV18 to TRBJ1-2, with D perhaps matching TRBD1 (6 bases). This CDR3 region has 13 residues. The germline V and J ends were trimmed by 3 bases and 4 bases, with 9 bases remaining between them. The V gene's germline CDR1 is KGHSH and CDR2 LQKENI.